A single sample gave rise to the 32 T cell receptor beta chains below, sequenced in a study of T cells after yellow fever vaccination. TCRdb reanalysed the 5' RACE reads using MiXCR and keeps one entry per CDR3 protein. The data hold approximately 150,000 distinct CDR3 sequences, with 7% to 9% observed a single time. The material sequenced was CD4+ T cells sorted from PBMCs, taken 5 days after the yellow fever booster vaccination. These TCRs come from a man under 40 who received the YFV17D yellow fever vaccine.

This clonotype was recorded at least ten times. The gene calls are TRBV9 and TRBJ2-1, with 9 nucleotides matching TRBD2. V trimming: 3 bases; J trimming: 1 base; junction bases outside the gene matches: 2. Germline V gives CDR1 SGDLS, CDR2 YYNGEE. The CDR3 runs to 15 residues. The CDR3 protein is CASSETSGSYNEQFF. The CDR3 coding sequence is TGTGCCAGCAGCGAAACTAGCGGGTCCTACAATGAGCAGTTCTTC.

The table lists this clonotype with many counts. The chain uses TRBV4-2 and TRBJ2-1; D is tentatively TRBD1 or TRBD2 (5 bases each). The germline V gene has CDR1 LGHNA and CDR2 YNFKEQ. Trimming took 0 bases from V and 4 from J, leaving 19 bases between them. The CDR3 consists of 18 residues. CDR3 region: CASSQENRDVGIYNEQFF. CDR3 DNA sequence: TGTGCCAGCAGCCAAGAGAATAGGGACGTCGGGATTTACAATGAGCAGTTCTTC.

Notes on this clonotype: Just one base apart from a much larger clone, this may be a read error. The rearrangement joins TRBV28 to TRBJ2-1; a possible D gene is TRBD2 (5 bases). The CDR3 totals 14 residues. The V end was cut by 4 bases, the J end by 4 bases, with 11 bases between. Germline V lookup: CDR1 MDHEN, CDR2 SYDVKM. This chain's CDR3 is CASSWAGSYNEQFF. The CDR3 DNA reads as TGTGCCAGCAGTTGGGCGGGCAGTTACAATGAGCAGTTCTTC. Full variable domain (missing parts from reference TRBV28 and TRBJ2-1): DVKVTQSSRYLVKRTGEKVFLECVQDMDHENMFWYRQDPGLGLRLIYFSYDVKMKEKGDIPEGYSVSREKKERFSLILESASTNQTSMYLCASSWAGSYNEQFFGPGTRLTVL.

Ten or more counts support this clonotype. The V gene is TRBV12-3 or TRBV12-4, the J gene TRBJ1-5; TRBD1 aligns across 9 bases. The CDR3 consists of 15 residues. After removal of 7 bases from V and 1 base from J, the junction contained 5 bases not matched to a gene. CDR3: CASIQGALSNQPQHF. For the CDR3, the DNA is TGTGCCAGCATACAGGGGGCTCTAAGCAATCAGCCCCAGCATTTT.

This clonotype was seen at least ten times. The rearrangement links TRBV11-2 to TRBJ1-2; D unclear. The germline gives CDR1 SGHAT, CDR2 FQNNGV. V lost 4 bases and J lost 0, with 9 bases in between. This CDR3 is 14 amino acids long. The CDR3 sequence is CASSSLRSNYGYTF. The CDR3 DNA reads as TGTGCCAGCAGCTCGTTACGTTCTAACTATGGCTACACCTTC.

DNA for the CDR3: TGTGCCACCTCGGTGGCGAGCCGGAACTCTGGGGCCAACGTCCTGACTTTC. This sequence encodes CATSVASRNSGANVLTF. The chain uses TRBV15 and TRBJ2-6; no clear D gene. CDR3 size: 17 residues. Per germline, CDR1 LNHNV and CDR2 YYDKDF (reference sequence). Trimming cost V 8 bases and J 0 bases, with 17 bases left between them.

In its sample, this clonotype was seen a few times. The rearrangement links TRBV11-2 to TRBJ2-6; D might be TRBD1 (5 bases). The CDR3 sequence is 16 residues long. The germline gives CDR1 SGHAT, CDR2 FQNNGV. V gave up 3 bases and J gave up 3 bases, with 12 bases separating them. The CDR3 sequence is CASSFIRGGGANVLTF. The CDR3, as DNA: TGTGCCAGCAGCTTTATAAGGGGCGGTGGGGCCAACGTCCTGACTTTC.

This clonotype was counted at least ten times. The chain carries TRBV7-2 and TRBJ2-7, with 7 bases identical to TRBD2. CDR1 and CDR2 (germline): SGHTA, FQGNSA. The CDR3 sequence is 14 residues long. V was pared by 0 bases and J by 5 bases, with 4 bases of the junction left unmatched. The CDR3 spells CASSLAREVHEQYF. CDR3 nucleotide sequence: TGTGCCAGCAGCTTAGCCCGGGAGGTCCACGAGCAGTACTTC. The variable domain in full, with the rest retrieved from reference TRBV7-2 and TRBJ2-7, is GAGVSQSPSNKVTEKGKDVELRCDPISGHTALYWYRQSLGQGLEFLIYFQGNSAPDKSGLPSDRFSAERTGGSVSTLTIQRTQQEDSAVYLCASSLAREVHEQYFGPGTRLTVT.

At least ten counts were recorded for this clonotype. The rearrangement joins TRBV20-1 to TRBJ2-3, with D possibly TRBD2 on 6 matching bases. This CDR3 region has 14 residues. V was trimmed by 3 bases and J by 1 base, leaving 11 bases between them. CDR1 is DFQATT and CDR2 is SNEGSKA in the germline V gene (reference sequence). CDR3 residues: CSASARGGTDTQYF. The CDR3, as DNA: TGCAGTGCTAGCGCGCGGGGAGGCACAGATACGCAGTATTTT.

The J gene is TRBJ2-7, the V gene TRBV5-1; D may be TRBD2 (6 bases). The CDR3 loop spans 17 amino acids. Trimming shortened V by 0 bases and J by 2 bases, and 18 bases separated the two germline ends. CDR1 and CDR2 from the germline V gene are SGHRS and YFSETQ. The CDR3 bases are TGCGCCAGCAGCTTGGGACCGGGGGATGGAGGTACCTACGAGCAGTACTTC. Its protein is CASSLGPGDGGTYEQYF.

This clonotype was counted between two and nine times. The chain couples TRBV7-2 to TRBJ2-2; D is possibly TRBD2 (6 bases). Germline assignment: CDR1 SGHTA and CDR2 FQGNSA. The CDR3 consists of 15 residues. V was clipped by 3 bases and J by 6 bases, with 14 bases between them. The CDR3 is CASSFRTGAAGELFF. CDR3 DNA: TGTGCCAGCAGCTTTCGAACGGGAGCAGCCGGGGAGCTGTTTTTT.

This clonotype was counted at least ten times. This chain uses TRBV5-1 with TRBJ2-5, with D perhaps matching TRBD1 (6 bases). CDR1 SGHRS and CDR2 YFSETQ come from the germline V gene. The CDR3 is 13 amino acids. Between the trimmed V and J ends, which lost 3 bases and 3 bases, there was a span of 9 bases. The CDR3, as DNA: TGCGCCAGCAGCTACCGGGACAAAGAGACCCAGTACTTC. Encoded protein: CASSYRDKETQYF.

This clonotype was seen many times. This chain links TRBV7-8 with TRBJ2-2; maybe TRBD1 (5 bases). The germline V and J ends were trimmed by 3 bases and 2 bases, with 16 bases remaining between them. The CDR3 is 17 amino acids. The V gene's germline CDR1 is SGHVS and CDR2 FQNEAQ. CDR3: CASSFQFRATNTGELFF. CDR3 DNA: TGTGCCAGCAGCTTTCAGTTCAGGGCGACCAACACCGGGGAGCTGTTTTTT.

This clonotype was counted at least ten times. The CDR3 bases are TGCAGTGCTCCGGGTCTGGGCGAACGGCTATCCTACGAGCAGTACTTC. This translates into CSAPGLGERLSYEQYF. The chain links TRBV20-1 to TRBJ2-7; unclear D gene. Between the trimmed V and J ends, which lost 5 bases and 1 base, there was a span of 21 bases. The CDR3 loop spans 16 amino acids. The V gene's germline CDR1 is DFQATT and CDR2 SNEGSKA (reference sequence).

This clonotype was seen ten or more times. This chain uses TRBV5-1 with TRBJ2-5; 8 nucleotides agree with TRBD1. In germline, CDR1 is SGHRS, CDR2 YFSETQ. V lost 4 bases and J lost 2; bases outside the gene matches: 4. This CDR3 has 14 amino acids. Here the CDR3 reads CASSPDRAQETQYF. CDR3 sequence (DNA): TGCGCCAGCAGCCCGGACAGGGCTCAAGAGACCCAGTACTTC.

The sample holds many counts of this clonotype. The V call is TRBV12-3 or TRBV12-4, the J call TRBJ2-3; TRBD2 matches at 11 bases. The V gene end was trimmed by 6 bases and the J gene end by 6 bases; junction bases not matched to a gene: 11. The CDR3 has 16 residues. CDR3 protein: CASSRIAGGGSDTQYF. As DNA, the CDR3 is TGTGCCAGCAGCCGAATAGCGGGAGGGGGTTCGGATACGCAGTATTTT.

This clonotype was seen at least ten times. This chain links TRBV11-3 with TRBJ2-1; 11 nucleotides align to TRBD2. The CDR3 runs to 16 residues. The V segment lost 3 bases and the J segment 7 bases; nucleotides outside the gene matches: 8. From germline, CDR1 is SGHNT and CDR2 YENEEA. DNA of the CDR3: TGTGCCAGCAGCTTCACTAGCGGGAGAGGCGGGAATGAGCAGTTCTTC. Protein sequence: CASSFTSGRGGNEQFF. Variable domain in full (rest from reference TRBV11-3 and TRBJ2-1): EAGVVQSPRYKIIEKKQPVAFWCNPISGHNTLYWYLQNLGQGPELLIRYENEEAVDDSQLPKDRFSAERLKGVDSTLKIQPAELGDSAVYLCASSFTSGRGGNEQFFGPGTRLTVL.

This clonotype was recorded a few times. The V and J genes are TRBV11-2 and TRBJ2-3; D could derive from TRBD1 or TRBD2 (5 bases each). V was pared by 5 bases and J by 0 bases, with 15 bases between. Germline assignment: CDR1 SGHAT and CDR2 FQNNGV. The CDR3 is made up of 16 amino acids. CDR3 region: CASSPGRADSTDTQYF. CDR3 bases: TGTGCCAGCAGCCCAGGGCGGGCCGATAGCACAGATACGCAGTATTTT.

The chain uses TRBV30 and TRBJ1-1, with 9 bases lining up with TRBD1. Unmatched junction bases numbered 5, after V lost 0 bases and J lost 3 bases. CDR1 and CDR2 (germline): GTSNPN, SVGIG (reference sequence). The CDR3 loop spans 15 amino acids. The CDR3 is CAWSVARTGDTEAFF. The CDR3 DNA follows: TGTGCCTGGAGTGTAGCCAGGACAGGGGACACTGAAGCTTTCTTT.

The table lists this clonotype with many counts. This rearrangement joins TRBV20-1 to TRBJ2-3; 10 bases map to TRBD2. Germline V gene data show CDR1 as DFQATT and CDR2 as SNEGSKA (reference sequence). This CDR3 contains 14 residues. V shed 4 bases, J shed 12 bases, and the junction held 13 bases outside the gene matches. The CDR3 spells CSAKVPASGSNQYF. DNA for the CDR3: TGCAGTGCTAAAGTGCCCGCTAGCGGGAGTAACCAGTATTTT.

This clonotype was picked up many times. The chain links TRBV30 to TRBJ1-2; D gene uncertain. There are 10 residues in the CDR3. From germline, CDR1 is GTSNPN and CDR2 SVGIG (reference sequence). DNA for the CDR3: TGTGCTTCCGGCCCGGGGGGCTACACCTTC. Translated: CASGPGGYTF.

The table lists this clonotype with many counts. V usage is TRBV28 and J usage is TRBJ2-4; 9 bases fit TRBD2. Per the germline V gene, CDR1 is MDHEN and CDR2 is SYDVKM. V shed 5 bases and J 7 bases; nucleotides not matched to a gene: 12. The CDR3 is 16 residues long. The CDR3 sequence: CASSAMRLAARNIQYF. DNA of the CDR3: TGTGCCAGCAGTGCAATGCGACTAGCGGCGAGGAACATTCAGTACTTC.

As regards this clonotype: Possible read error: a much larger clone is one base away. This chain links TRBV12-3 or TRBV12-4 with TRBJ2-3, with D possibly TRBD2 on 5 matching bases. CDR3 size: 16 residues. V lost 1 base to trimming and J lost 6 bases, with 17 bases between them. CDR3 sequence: CASSLGGEGSSDTQYF. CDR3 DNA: TGTGCCAGCAGTTTAGGGGGAGAAGGCTCTAGTGATACGCAGTATTTT.

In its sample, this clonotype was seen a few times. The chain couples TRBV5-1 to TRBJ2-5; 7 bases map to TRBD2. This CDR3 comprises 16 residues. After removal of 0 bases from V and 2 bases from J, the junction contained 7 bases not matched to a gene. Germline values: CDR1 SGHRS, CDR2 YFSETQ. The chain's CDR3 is CASSLGVSGGQETQYF. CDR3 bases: TGCGCCAGCAGCTTGGGTGTCTCGGGGGGTCAAGAGACCCAGTACTTC.

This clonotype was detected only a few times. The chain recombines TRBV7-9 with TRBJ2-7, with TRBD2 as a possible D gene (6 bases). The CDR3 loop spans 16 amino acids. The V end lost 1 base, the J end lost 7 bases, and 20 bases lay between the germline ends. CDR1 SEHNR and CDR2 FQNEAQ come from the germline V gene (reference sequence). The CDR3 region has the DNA TGTGCCAGCAGCTTAGGTTGGGCTAGCGAGAAGAGGGAGCAGTACTTC. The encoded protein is CASSLGWASEKREQYF.

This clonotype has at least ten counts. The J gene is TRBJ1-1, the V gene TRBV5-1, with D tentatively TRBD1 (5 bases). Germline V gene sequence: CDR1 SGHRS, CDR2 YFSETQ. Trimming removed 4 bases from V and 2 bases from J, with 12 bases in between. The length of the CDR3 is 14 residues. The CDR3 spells CASSTLGGNTEAFF. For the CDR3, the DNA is TGCGCCAGCAGCACCCTGGGGGGAAACACTGAAGCTTTCTTT.

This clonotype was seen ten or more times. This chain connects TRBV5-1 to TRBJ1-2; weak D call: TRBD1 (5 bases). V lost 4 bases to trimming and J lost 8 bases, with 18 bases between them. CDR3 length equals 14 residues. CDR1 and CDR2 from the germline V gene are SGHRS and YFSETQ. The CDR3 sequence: CASSPGTASGGYTF. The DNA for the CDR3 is TGCGCCAGCAGCCCGGGGACCGCATCTGGGGGCTACACCTTC.

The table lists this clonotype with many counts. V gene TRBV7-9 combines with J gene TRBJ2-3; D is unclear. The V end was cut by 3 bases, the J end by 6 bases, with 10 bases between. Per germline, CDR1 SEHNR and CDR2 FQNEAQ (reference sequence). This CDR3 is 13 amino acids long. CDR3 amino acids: CASSLGPWDTQYF. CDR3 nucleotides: TGTGCCAGCAGCTTGGGCCCGTGGGATACGCAGTATTTT.

CDR3 DNA sequence: TGTGCCAGCTCAAGGGCTAGCGGAGATCAAGAGACCCAGTACTTC. Translated: CASSRASGDQETQYF. The chain has TRBV18 and TRBJ2-5; 7 nucleotides match TRBD2. The CDR3 is 15 residues long. Looked up from germline, CDR1 is KGHSH and CDR2 is LQKENI. The V gene end was trimmed by 5 bases and the J gene end by 2 bases; junction bases not matched to a gene: 8.

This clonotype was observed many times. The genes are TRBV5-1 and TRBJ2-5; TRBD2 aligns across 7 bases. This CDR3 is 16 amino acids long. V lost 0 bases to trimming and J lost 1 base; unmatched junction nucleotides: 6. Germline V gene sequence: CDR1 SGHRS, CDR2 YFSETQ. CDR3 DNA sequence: TGCGCCAGCAGCTTGGAGGGAGCGGGGATCCAAGAGACCCAGTACTTC. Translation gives CASSLEGAGIQETQYF.

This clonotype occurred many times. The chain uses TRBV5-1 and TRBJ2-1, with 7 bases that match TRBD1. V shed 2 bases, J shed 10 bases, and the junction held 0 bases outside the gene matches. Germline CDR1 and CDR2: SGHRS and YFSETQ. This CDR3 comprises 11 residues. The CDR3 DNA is TGCGCCAGCAGCTTACAGGGGGAGCAGTTCTTC. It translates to CASSLQGEQFF.

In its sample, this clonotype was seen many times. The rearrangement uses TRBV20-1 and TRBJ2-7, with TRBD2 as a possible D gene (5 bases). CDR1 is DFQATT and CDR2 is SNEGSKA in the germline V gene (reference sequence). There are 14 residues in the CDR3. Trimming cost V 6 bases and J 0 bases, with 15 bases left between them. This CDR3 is CSASRSGSSYEQYF. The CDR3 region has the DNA TGCAGTGCAAGTCGAAGCGGCAGCTCCTACGAGCAGTACTTC.